The present T cell receptor beta chain was sequenced within a study of OX40 agonist ivuxolimab in advanced cancers. About the study: Prior anti-PD-1, anti-PD-L1 or anti-CTLA-4 therapy did not bar entry, and roughly 40% had some.

Measured with immunoSEQ multiplex PCR; TCRdb has only the in-frame clones, and not every one. The data show about 100,000 clones, with roughly 95% seen just once and around 0.17% held by the top ten. The sample holds one count of this clone. The sequencing here drew on CD4+ or CD8+ T cells sorted from blood, taken in a trial of the OX40 agonist ivuxolimab. The receptor comes from an adult with an advanced solid tumor such as melanoma, head and neck, liver or kidney cancer.

The DNA for the CDR3 is TGTGCCAGCAGCTCGAATGCAGGGACGGGAGAGACCCAGTACTTC. Residues: CASSSNAGTGETQYF. The chain uses TRBV7-9 and TRBJ2-5; D may be TRBD1 or TRBD2 (5 bases each). There are 15 residues in the CDR3. CDR1 and CDR2 (germline): SEHNR, FQNEAQ (reference sequence). V was clipped by 4 bases and J by 4 bases, with 16 bases between them.